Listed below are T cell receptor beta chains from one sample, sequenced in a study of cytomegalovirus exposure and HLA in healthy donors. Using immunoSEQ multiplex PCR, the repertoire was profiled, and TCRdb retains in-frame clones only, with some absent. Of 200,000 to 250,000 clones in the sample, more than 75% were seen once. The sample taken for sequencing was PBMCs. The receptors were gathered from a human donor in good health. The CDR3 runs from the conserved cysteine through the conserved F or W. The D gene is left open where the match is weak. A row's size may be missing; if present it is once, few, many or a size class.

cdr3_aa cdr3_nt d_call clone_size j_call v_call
CASSQDLPGLVGTGWLMNTEAFF TGTGCCAGCAGCCAAGACCTTCCTGGACTTGTGGGGACAGGGTGGCTGATGAACACTGAAGCTTTCTTT TRBD1 NA TRBJ1-1 TRBV14
CASSSASTDTQYF TGTGCCAGCAGCTCCGCGAGCACAGATACGCAGTATTTT NA few TRBJ2-3 TRBV11-2
CASSSLTGKGNTIYF TGCGCCAGCAGCTCCTTGACAGGGAAAGGAAACACCATATATTTT TRBD1 NA TRBJ1-3 TRBV5-1
CASSQWTGVGELFF TGCGCCAGCAGCCAATGGACAGGAGTCGGGGAGCTGTTTTTT TRBD1 NA TRBJ2-2 TRBV4-1
CASTILGTSIRNTIYF TGTGCCAGTACCATTTTGGGGACATCCATTAGGAACACCATATATTTT NA NA TRBJ1-3 TRBV19
CASSQERGGTGKVANEKLFF TGCGCCAGCAGCCAAGAGAGGGGGGGAACAGGGAAAGTGGCTAATGAAAAACTGTTTTTT NA few TRBJ1-4 TRBV4-3
CASTTNNYGYTF TGTGCCAGCACCACTAACAACTATGGCTACACCTTC NA NA TRBJ1-2 TRBV13
CASSYGFSLHSREQYF TGTGCCAGCAGTTACGGATTTTCGCTCCATTCGCGGGAGCAGTACTTC NA NA TRBJ2-7 TRBV6-5
CASSPQVGLPHNNEQFF TGCGCCAGCAGCCCACAGGTAGGGCTACCACACAACAATGAGCAGTTCTTC NA NA TRBJ2-1 TRBV4-1
CASRNMGSSNEKLFF TGTGCCAGCAGAAATATGGGCAGCTCTAATGAAAAACTGTTTTTT NA NA TRBJ1-4 TRBV11-2
CASSFHRGRLNTEAFF TGTGCCAGCAGCTTCCACAGGGGGCGCCTAAACACTGAAGCTTTCTTT TRBD1 NA TRBJ1-1 TRBV7-9
CASSPDRVGDTQYF TGTGCCAGCAGCCCCGACAGGGTAGGAGATACGCAGTATTTT TRBD1 NA TRBJ2-3 TRBV28
CASILGVGDSYEQYF TGTGCCAGCATCCTAGGGGTAGGCGACTCCTACGAGCAGTACTTC NA NA TRBJ2-7 TRBV7-8
CASSYTDTQYF TGCGCCAGCAGTTACACAGATACGCAGTATTTT NA NA TRBJ2-3 TRBV9
CASYESGQGEAFF TGTGCCAGCTATGAATCGGGACAAGGTGAAGCTTTCTTT NA NA TRBJ1-1 TRBV6-5
CASSLARQGTYSGNTIYF TGTGCCAGCAGCTTGGCCCGGCAGGGAACTTACTCTGGAAACACCATATATTTT NA NA TRBJ1-3 TRBV5-4
CASSEVSGGARHEQYF TGTGCCAGCAGTGAAGTGTCAGGGGGCGCCCGGCACGAGCAGTACTTC TRBD1 NA TRBJ2-7 TRBV6-1
CASRIFAGTSGRTKEQFF TGTGCCAGCAGGATCTTTGCCGGGACTAGCGGGAGGACGAAGGAGCAGTTCTTC TRBD2 NA TRBJ2-1 TRBV27
CATSQRGDEQYF TGTGCCACCAGCCAGCGGGGTGACGAGCAGTACTTC TRBD2 NA TRBJ2-7 TRBV15
CASSYDRVEDNYGYTF TGTGCCAGCAGTTACGACAGGGTGGAGGACAACTATGGCTACACCTTC TRBD1 NA TRBJ1-2 TRBV6-5
CASSWDISYEQYF TGTGCCAGCAGTTGGGACATATCCTACGAGCAGTACTTC NA NA TRBJ2-7 TRBV2
CASSVAPGQGASEQFF TGTGCCAGCAGCGTAGCCCCGGGACAGGGGGCGTCTGAGCAGTTCTTC TRBD1 NA TRBJ2-1 TRBV9
CASSRMGLAGYQPHF TGTGCCAGCTCACGAATGGGACTAGCGGGATATCAGCCGCACTTC TRBD2 NA TRBJ2-7 TRBV18
CASGQAYSNQPQHF TGTGCCAGCGGACAGGCTTATAGCAATCAGCCCCAGCATTTT TRBD1 NA TRBJ1-5 TRBV6-6
CASTGTGGHEQYF TGTGCCAGCACCGGGACAGGGGGCCACGAGCAGTACTTC TRBD1 NA TRBJ2-7 TRBV2
CASSYYKTGTYGYTF TGTGCCAGCAGTTACTATAAGACAGGGACCTATGGCTACACCTTC TRBD1 NA TRBJ1-2 TRBV6-5
CASSVASSTEYEQYF TGTGCCAGCAGCGTAGCGTCTAGCACCGAGTACGAGCAGTACTTC NA NA TRBJ2-7 TRBV9
CASSLEHGSGNEQFF TGTGCCAGCAGCTTGGAGCATGGTTCGGGCAATGAGCAGTTCTTC NA NA TRBJ2-1 TRBV7-6
CASSGDRGRQEYTEAFF TGTGCCAGCAGTGGGGACAGGGGGCGCCAAGAATATACTGAAGCTTTCTTT TRBD1 NA TRBJ1-1 TRBV2
CASRPRGLESGEQYF TGCGCCAGTAGACCCAGAGGGTTAGAATCGGGGGAGCAGTACTTC NA NA TRBJ2-7 TRBV5-1
CASSYSKAQGSHEQYF TGTGCCAGCAGTTACTCGAAGGCACAGGGTTCCCACGAGCAGTACTTC NA NA TRBJ2-7 TRBV6-5
CASSLSPSSHEQYF TGTGCCAGCAGTTTATCACCTAGTAGCCACGAGCAGTACTTC NA NA TRBJ2-7 TRBV27
CTSPPGVGRRVPYVEQCF TGCACCAGCCCCCCGGGGGTAGGACGGCGCGTACCCTACGTGGAGCAGTGCTTC NA NA TRBJ2-7 TRBV1
CASSLDGLAGGREQYF TGTGCCAGCAGCTTAGATGGACTAGCGGGAGGTCGAGAGCAGTACTTC TRBD2 NA TRBJ2-7 TRBV7-2
CAILSGTGAYGYTF TGTGCCATACTAAGCGGGACAGGGGCATATGGCTACACCTTC TRBD1 NA TRBJ1-2 TRBV10-3
CASSLLAGQETQYF TGTGCCAGCAGCTTACTAGCGGGGCAAGAGACCCAGTACTTC TRBD2 NA TRBJ2-5 TRBV5-4
CASSMPSPLAGKSSYEQYF TGTGCCAGTAGTATGCCTTCCCCACTAGCGGGTAAAAGCTCCTACGAGCAGTACTTC TRBD2 NA TRBJ2-7 TRBV19
CASSQHLASGSHTDTQYF TGTGCCAGCAGCCAACACCTCGCTAGCGGGAGTCACACAGATACGCAGTATTTT TRBD2 NA TRBJ2-3 TRBV4-2
CASTRTGTTDTQYF TGTGCCAGCACCCGGACAGGGACCACAGATACGCAGTATTTT TRBD1 NA TRBJ2-3 TRBV6-1
CASSFGTGGNEQFF TGCGCCAGCAGCTTTGGGACAGGGGGCAATGAGCAGTTCTTC TRBD1 NA TRBJ2-1 TRBV5-1
CASSYSFGTGELFF TGTGCCAGCAGTTACTCGTTCGGCACCGGGGAGCTGTTTTTT NA few TRBJ2-2 TRBV6-5
CASSLPTGGNEQYF TGTGCCAGCAGTTTGCCTACAGGGGGCAACGAGCAGTACTTC TRBD1 NA TRBJ2-7 TRBV28
CATSRVNGDRGYEQYF TGTGCCACCAGCAGAGTCAATGGGGACAGGGGCTACGAGCAGTACTTC TRBD1 few TRBJ2-7 TRBV15
CATSSFRAVGENAGASRYEQYF TGTGCCACCAGCAGTTTCAGGGCCGTGGGTGAGAATGCGGGGGCCTCCCGCTACGAGCAGTACTTC NA NA TRBJ2-7 TRBV15
CASSEGLSIEREVYLADTQYF TGTGCCAGCAGTGAGGGGCTCTCAATTGAGCGGGAAGTTTATCTGGCAGATACGCAGTATTTT TRBD2 NA TRBJ2-3 TRBV2
CASSLAASSSYEQYF TGTGCCAGCAGCTTAGCAGCGTCTAGCTCCTACGAGCAGTACTTC NA NA TRBJ2-7 TRBV7-9
CASSLERNTEAFF TGTGCCAGCAGTTTAGAGAGGAACACTGAAGCTTTCTTT NA few TRBJ1-1 TRBV27
CASSLALFASGIGETQYF TGTGCCAGCAGCTTAGCGCTATTTGCCAGCGGGATAGGGGAGACCCAGTACTTC TRBD2 NA TRBJ2-5 TRBV7-6
CASSTPDRAGNYGYTF TGTGCCAGTAGTACCCCCGACAGGGCGGGGAACTATGGCTACACCTTC TRBD1 NA TRBJ1-2 TRBV19
CASSFAQVGYTF TGTGCCAGCAGTTTCGCGCAGGTGGGCTACACCTTC NA NA TRBJ1-2 TRBV28
CASSTTLGQPQHF TGTGCCAGCAGCACCACCCTAGGTCAGCCCCAGCATTTT NA once TRBJ1-5 TRBV7-2
CASSLLAGEFNGELFF TGTGCCAGCAGTTTACTAGCGGGAGAATTTAACGGGGAGCTGTTTTTT TRBD2 NA TRBJ2-2 TRBV7-3
CASSGRTGFEAFF TGTGCCAGCAGCGGTCGGACAGGTTTTGAAGCTTTCTTT TRBD1 NA TRBJ1-1 TRBV7-9
CASSGQGAGTDTQYF TGTGCCAGCAGCGGACAGGGGGCCGGCACAGATACGCAGTATTTT TRBD1 NA TRBJ2-3 TRBV9
CASSQDRGLATYNEQFF TGTGCCAGCAGCCAAGATAGAGGACTAGCTACCTACAATGAGCAGTTCTTC TRBD2 NA TRBJ2-1 TRBV4-2
CASSPATSGSYNEQFF TGTGCCAGCAGCCCTGCGACTAGCGGGAGCTACAATGAGCAGTTCTTC TRBD2 NA TRBJ2-1 TRBV7-9
CASSQDWAGAGNPEAFF TGCGCCAGCAGCCAAGACTGGGCGGGGGCCGGGAATCCTGAAGCTTTCTTT NA once TRBJ1-1 TRBV4-1
CASSARTRVAGASYEQYF TGTGCCAGCAGCGCACGAACCCGCGTAGCGGGAGCCTCCTACGAGCAGTACTTC TRBD2 NA TRBJ2-7 TRBV9
CASAETTRLQYEQYF TGTGCCAGCGCCGAGACTACCCGTCTTCAGTACGAGCAGTACTTC NA NA TRBJ2-7 TRBV7-8
CASSKVRTRSSNEQFF TGTGCCAGCAGCAAAGTCCGGACTAGATCTTCGAATGAGCAGTTCTTC NA NA TRBJ2-1 TRBV21-1